This T cell receptor (beta chain) derives from a study of T-cell memory formation after mild COVID-19. V was clipped by 1 base and J by 2 bases, with 9 bases between them. Germline V gives CDR1 LGHNA, CDR2 YSLEER. This CDR3 region has 14 residues. In its sample, this clonotype was seen many times. TCRdb re-analysed the 5' RACE reads in MiXCR, keeping a single row per CDR3 protein. The table includes fewer than 650,000 distinct CDR3 sequences, 17% detected once. The chain carries TRBV4-3 and TRBJ2-7; D gene uncertain. Sequences were obtained from PBMCs or a T cell subset sorted from them (not recorded which). The origin of this receptor is an adult woman who had mild COVID-19 (a few samples of this study predate the infection). Cell type and time point are not known. CDR3 region: CASSQVGGAYEQYF. The CDR3 region has the DNA TGCGCCAGCAGCCAAGTGGGTGGAGCCTACGAGCAGTACTTC.